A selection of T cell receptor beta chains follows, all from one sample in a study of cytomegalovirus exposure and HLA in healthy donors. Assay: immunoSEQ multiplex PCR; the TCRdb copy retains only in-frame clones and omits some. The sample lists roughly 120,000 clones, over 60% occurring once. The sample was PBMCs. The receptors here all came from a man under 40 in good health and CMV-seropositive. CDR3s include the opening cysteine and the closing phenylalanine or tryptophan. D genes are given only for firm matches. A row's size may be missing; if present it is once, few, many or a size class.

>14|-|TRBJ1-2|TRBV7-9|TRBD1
TGTGCCAGCAGCTCCTTGGGACAGAACTATGGCTGCACCTTC
CASSSLGQNYGCTF
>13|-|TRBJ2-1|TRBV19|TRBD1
TGTGCCAGTAGTGGGGGACAGGACAATGAGCAGTTCTTC
CASSGGQDNEQFF
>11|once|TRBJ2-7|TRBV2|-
TGTGCCAGCAGTGAGCGGAACGAGCAGTACTTC
CASSERNEQYF
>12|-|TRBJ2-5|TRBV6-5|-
TGTGCCAGCGGGGGCCTCCAAGAGACCCAGTACTTC
CASGGLQETQYF
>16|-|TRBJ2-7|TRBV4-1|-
TGCGCCAGCAGCCGGGGGCTGAGGGGGGGGGCCTACGAGCAGTACTTC
CASSRGLRGGAYEQYF
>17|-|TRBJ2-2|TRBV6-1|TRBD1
TGTGCCAGCAGTGAAGGGGTGGGGGACAGCCACACCGGGGAGCTGTTTTTT
CASSEGVGDSHTGELFF
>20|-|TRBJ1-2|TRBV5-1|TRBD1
TGCGCCAGCAGCTTGGGTAACACAGGGGGCCTTGACAGCTCCTATGGCGGCTACACCTTC
CASSLGNTGGLDSSYGGYTF
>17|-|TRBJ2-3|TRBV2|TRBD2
TGTGCCAGCAGTGAAACAGCGGGGAGCCCGGGCACAGATACGCAGTATTTT
CASSETAGSPGTDTQYF
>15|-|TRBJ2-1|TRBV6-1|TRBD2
TGTGCCAGCACTCGGGGGGGCCGAAATCACAATGAGCAGTTCTTC
CASTRGGRNHNEQFF
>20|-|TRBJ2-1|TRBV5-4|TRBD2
TGTGCCAGCAGCCCGCCACGCAGGGGTCCTAGCGGGGGCCCGTCGTGGGAGCAGTTCTTC
CASSPPRRGPSGGPSWEQFF
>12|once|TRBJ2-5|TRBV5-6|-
TGTGCCAGCAGCCGAATACGGGATACCCAGTACTTC
CASSRIRDTQYF
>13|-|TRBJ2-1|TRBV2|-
TGTGCCAGCAGTGAAGGAGACTTAATCTCTCGGTTCTTC
CASSEGDLISRFF
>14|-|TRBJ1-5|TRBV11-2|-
TGTGCCAGCAGCCCTAGTATTCGGGAACAGCCCCAGCATTTT
CASSPSIREQPQHF
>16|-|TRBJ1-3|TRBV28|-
TGTGCCAGCAGTCCCGGACAGCTTCTCTCTGGAAACACCATATATTTT
CASSPGQLLSGNTIYF
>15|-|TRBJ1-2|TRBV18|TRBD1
TGTGCCAGCTCACCCGGGGACAGGGGTGGCTATGGCTACACCTTC
CASSPGDRGGYGYTF
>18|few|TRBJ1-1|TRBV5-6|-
TGTGCCAGCAGCCGACTTATTTATCTGGAAACTTTGAACACTGAAGCTTTCTTT
CASSRLIYLETLNTEAFF
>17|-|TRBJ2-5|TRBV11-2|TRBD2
TGTGCCAGCAGCTTAGCCCCTAGCGGGGGGTTCCAAGAGACCCAGTACTTC
CASSLAPSGGFQETQYF
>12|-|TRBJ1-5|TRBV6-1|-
TGTACCATTGGGCAGGGGAATCAGCCCCAGCATTTT
CTIGQGNQPQHF
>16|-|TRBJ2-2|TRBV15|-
TGTGCCACCAGCAGACCCTCAGGTCAGGGTGCCGGGGAGCTGTTTTTT
CATSRPSGQGAGELFF
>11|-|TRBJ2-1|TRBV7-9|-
TGTGCCAGCAGCTTGGCCAATGAGCAGTTCTTC
CASSLANEQFF
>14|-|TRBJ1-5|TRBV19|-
TGTGCCAGTAGTCTCAGGCCAGGCGAGCAGCCCCAGCATTTT
CASSLRPGEQPQHF
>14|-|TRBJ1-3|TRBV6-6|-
TGTGCCAGCAGTTGGGCAGACTCTGGAAACACCATATATTTT
CASSWADSGNTIYF
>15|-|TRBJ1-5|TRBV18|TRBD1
TGTGCCAGCTCACCCAGTGGGACAGGGAATCAGCCCCAGCATTTT
CASSPSGTGNQPQHF
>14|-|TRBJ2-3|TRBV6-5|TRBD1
TGTGCCAGCTCAGGACAGGGGGCAGCAGATACGCAGTATTTT
CASSGQGAADTQYF
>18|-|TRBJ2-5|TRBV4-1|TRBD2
TGCGCCAGCAGCCGAAGGATAACTAGCGGGTGGGGAGAAGAGACCCAGTACTTC
CASSRRITSGWGEETQYF
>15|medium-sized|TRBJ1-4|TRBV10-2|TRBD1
TGCGCCAGCAGAGAGACAGGGGGAACTAATGAAAAACTGTTTTTT
CASRETGGTNEKLFF
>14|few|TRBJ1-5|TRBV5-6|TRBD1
TGTGCCAGCAGCTTGATGACAGGGAAACAGCCCCAGCATTTT
CASSLMTGKQPQHF
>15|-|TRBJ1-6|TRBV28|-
TGTGCCAGCAGAGCCACAGATTCCCAAAATTCACCCCTCCACTTT
CASRATDSQNSPLHF
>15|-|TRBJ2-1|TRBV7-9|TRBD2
TGTGCCAGCAGCTTAGGACTAGCGGGAAACAATGAGCAGTTCTTC
CASSLGLAGNNEQFF
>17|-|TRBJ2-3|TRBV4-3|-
TGCGCCAGCAGCCAAGATCTAGGGGGGGCAGGCGCAGATACGCAGTATTTT
CASSQDLGGAGADTQYF
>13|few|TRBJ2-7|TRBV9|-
TGTGCCAGCAGCGGACAGGACTCCTACGAGCAGTACTTC
CASSGQDSYEQYF
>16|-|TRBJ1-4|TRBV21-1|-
TGTGCCAGCAGCGACAGGGATTTTGCAACTAATGAAAAACTGTTTTTT
CASSDRDFATNEKLFF
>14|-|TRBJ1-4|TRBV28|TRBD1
TGTGCCAGCAGGGAAGGACAGGCTGGAGAAAAACTGTTTTTT
CASREGQAGEKLFF
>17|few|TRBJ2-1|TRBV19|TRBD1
TGTGCCAGTATCCCCACCGCCGGGACAGGAAGGAGCAATGAGCAGTTCTTC
CASIPTAGTGRSNEQFF
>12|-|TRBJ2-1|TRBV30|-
TGTGCCTGGGAGAGTCTGAACAATGAGCAGTTCTTC
CAWESLNNEQFF
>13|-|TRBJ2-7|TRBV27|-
TGTGCCAGCAGTCCGACCAGGTCCTACGAGCAGTACTTC
CASSPTRSYEQYF
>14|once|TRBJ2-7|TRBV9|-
TGTGCCAGCAGCGTAGATCCGTCCTCCTACGAGCAGTACTTC
CASSVDPSSYEQYF
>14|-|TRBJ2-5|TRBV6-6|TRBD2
TGTGCCATAAATACGGGACTAGGTCGGCAGACCCAGTACTTC
CAINTGLGRQTQYF
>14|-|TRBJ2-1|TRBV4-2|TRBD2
TGTGCCAGCAGCCAGGGGACTAGCGCCGATGAGCAGTTCTTC
CASSQGTSADEQFF
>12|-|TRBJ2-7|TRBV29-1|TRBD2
TGCAGCGTTGAGAGGGAGGGCTACGAGCAGTACTTC
CSVEREGYEQYF
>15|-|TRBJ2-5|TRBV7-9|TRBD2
TGTGCCAGCAGAGCTAGCGGGGGGTACCAAGAGACCCAGTACTTC
CASRASGGYQETQYF
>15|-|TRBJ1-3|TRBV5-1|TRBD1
TGCGCCAGCAGCTTACAGGGGGCGTTTGGAAACACCATATATTTT
CASSLQGAFGNTIYF
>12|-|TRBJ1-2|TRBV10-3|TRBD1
TGTGCCATCAGTGGCGACAGGGACGGCTACACCTTC
CAISGDRDGYTF
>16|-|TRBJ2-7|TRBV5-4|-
TGTGCCAGCAGCCCGTCGGGGGGCCGTTCTAGCTACGAGCAGTACTTC
CASSPSGGRSSYEQYF
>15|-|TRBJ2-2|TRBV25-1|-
TGTGCCAGCAGTGGTCACAGGGCAGGCGGCGGGGAGCTGTTTTTT
CASSGHRAGGGELFF
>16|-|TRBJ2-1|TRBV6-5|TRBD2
TGTGCCAGCAGTTACTCCCCCGGGACTAGGGGCAATGAGCAGTTCTTC
CASSYSPGTRGNEQFF
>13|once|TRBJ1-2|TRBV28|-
TGTGCCAGCAGAGAGACAGAGAACTATGGCTACACCTTC
CASRETENYGYTF
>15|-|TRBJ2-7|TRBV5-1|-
TGCGCCAGCAGCCCCACAGGGCTCCGCTCCTACGAGCAGTACTTC
CASSPTGLRSYEQYF
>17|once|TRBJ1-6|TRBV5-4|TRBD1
TGTGCCAGCAGCTTGGCCAAACAGGGGGGCTATAATTCACCCCTCCACTTT
CASSLAKQGGYNSPLHF
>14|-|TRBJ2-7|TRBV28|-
TGTGCCAGCAGTTTGGAGGGCTTAGGGAGCGAGCAGTACTTC
CASSLEGLGSEQYF
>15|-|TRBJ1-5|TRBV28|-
TGTGCCAGCAGTTCGGCAGGGGCTAGCAATCAGCCCCAGCATTTT
CASSSAGASNQPQHF
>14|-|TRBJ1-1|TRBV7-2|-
TGTGCCAGCAGCCTCGAGCCGGGTGGCACTGAAGCTTTCTTT
CASSLEPGGTEAFF
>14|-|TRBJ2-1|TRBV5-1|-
TGCGCCAGCAGCTTGGGTCGCGGGCGCCATGAGCAGTTCTTC
CASSLGRGRHEQFF
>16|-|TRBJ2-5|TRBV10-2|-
TGCGCCAGCAGTGAGACGCCTTCCCAGCGAGCAGAGACCCAGTACTTC
CASSETPSQRAETQYF
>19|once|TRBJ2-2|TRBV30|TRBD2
TGTGCCTGGAAAACGGGACTAGCGGGGGGCCCAAAACGCACCGGGGAGCTGTTTTTT
CAWKTGLAGGPKRTGELFF